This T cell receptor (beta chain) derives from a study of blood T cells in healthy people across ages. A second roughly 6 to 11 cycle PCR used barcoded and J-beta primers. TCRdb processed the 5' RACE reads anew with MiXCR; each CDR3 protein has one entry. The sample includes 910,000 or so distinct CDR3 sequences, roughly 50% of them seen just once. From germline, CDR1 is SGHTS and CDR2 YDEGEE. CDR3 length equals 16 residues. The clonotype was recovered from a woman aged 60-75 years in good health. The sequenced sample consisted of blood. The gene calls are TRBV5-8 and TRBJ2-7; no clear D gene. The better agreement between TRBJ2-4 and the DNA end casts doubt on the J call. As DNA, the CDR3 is TGTGCCAGCAGCCCCTCTGCTCGGGCAACGATTCCCATTCAGTACTTC. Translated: CASSPSARATIPIQYF.